Listed below are T cell receptor beta chains from one sample, sequenced in a study of vaccination and CD4 T cells after COVID-19. TCRdb re-analysed the PCR reads in MiXCR, keeping a single row per CDR3 protein. This sample has 20,000 to 25,000 distinct CDR3 sequences, with 62% found just once. These TCRs are of unknown antigen specificity. Sequences were derived from CD4+ T cells from blood, cultured in vitro, sampled before SARS-CoV-2 vaccination. The origin of the receptors is a human donor who received a COVID-19 vaccine. CDR3s include the opening cysteine and the closing phenylalanine or tryptophan. Each record gives: D gene, clone size, V gene, J gene, CDR3 protein, CDR3 DNA. D genes are given only for firm matches. Size is stated for part of the rows, as once, few or many counts, or as a class when the clone is expanded.

NA,few,TRBV24-1,TRBJ1-2,CATSARSGGGYTF,TGTGCCACCAGTGCGAGATCGGGGGGAGGCTACACCTTC
NA,NA,TRBV7-2,TRBJ2-2,CASSLDLPTPGELFF,TGTGCCAGCAGCTTAGACCTCCCCACACCCGGGGAGCTGTTTTTT
NA,NA,TRBV19,TRBJ1-3,CASHLEGHRFSGNTIYF,TGTGCCAGCCACCTTGAGGGACACAGATTCTCTGGAAACACCATATATTTT
TRBD1,NA,TRBV30,TRBJ1-6,CAWRRDRSSPLHF,TGTGCCTGGAGACGGGACAGATCTTCACCCCTCCACTTT
NA,NA,TRBV20-1,TRBJ1-1,CSASGPGGENTEAFF,TGCAGTGCTAGTGGCCCCGGGGGTGAGAACACTGAAGCTTTCTTT
NA,few,TRBV20-1,TRBJ2-5,CSAREPGRTVGQYF,TGCAGTGCTAGAGAACCGGGACGGACCGTGGGCCAGTACTTC
TRBD1,NA,TRBV6-1,TRBJ1-2,CASSADRANYGYTF,TGTGCCAGCAGTGCGGACAGGGCCAACTATGGCTACACCTTC
TRBD1,NA,TRBV11-3,TRBJ1-1,CASSLVTGTGGTEAFF,TGTGCCAGCAGCTTAGTTACCGGGACAGGAGGGACTGAAGCTTTCTTT
NA,once,TRBV5-4,TRBJ2-1,CASSLADNEQFF,TGTGCCAGCAGCCTCGCGGACAATGAGCAGTTCTTC
NA,NA,TRBV6-5,TRBJ1-1,CASSSDTRRWGAFF,TGTGCCAGCAGTTCCGACACAAGAAGGTGGGGCGCTTTCTTT
TRBD1,NA,TRBV27,TRBJ1-4,CASRTYRGSGEKLFF,TGTGCCAGCAGGACCTACAGGGGCTCTGGGGAAAAACTGTTTTTT
TRBD1,few,TRBV6-5,TRBJ1-6,CASSYASGGGNSPLHF,TGTGCCAGCAGTTACGCATCAGGGGGCGGTAATTCACCCCTCCACTTT
NA,medium-sized,TRBV20-1,TRBJ1-2,CSASRFSSGEDGYTF,TGCAGTGCTAGTAGGTTTTCATCGGGGGAGGATGGCTACACCTTC
TRBD2,few,TRBV7-9,TRBJ2-5,CASSLFGASGLGPQETQYF,TGTGCCAGCAGCTTATTTGGGGCTAGCGGGTTGGGACCCCAAGAGACCCAGTACTTC
NA,NA,TRBV7-6,TRBJ2-3,CASSLVSGDTQYF,TGTGCCAGCAGCTTAGTCAGCGGAGATACGCAGTATTTT
NA,NA,TRBV19,TRBJ2-1,CASSITQYNEQFF,TGTGCCAGTAGTATCACGCAGTACAATGAGCAGTTCTTC
NA,few,TRBV6-2/TRBV6-3,TRBJ2-7,CASSRGHYEQYF,TGTGCCAGCAGTCGGGGGCACTACGAGCAGTACTTC
TRBD1,NA,TRBV6-2/TRBV6-3,TRBJ1-2,CASRRPRGPKGYGYTF,TGTGCCAGCAGAAGGCCCAGGGGGCCAAAGGGCTATGGCTACACCTTC
NA,NA,TRBV10-1,TRBJ1-1,CASSESVGYPSEAFF,TGCGCCAGCAGTGAGTCTGTCGGGTACCCCTCGGAAGCTTTCTTT
TRBD1,few,TRBV11-3,TRBJ2-1,CASSLRQGLSYNEQFF,TGTGCCAGCAGCCTCAGACAGGGCCTTTCCTACAATGAGCAGTTCTTC
NA,few,TRBV7-2,TRBJ1-1,CASSLVGTDAFF,TGTGCCAGCAGCTTAGTCGGGACGGATGCTTTCTTT
TRBD1,NA,TRBV6-2/TRBV6-3,TRBJ1-6,CASSSQTGGIGSPLHF,TGTGCCAGCAGTTCCCAGACAGGGGGCATCGGTTCACCCCTCCACTTT
NA,NA,TRBV19,TRBJ1-2,CASSIDIYGYGYTF,TGTGCCAGTAGTATAGATATTTATGGGTATGGCTACACCTTC
NA,NA,TRBV6-5,TRBJ1-5,CASSYSVNSNQPQHF,TGTGCCAGCAGTTACTCCGTCAATAGCAATCAGCCCCAGCATTTT
TRBD1,NA,TRBV24-1,TRBJ1-5,CATSDSGTGVQPQHF,TGTGCCACCAGTGATTCCGGGACAGGGGTACAGCCCCAGCATTTT
NA,NA,TRBV25-1,TRBJ1-2,CASTPSRGHGYTF,TGTGCCAGCACCCCTTCACGGGGGCATGGCTACACCTTC
NA,NA,TRBV19,TRBJ2-7,CASSPRQGEGYEQYF,TGTGCCAGTAGTCCACGACAAGGGGAAGGCTACGAGCAGTACTTC
TRBD2,once,TRBV20-1,TRBJ2-1,CSAKTSGGPIGYNEQFF,TGCAGTGCTAAGACTAGCGGGGGGCCCATTGGGTACAATGAGCAGTTCTTC
TRBD1,NA,TRBV19,TRBJ1-1,CASSIDRGTEAFF,TGTGCCAGTAGTATCGACAGGGGGACTGAAGCTTTCTTT
TRBD2,NA,TRBV6-1,TRBJ2-7,CASSHSGDLYEQYF,TGTGCCAGCAGTCATAGCGGGGACCTCTACGAGCAGTACTTC
TRBD1,NA,TRBV7-2,TRBJ1-1,CATKTGGGTEAFF,TGTGCCACCAAGACAGGGGGAGGCACTGAAGCTTTCTTT